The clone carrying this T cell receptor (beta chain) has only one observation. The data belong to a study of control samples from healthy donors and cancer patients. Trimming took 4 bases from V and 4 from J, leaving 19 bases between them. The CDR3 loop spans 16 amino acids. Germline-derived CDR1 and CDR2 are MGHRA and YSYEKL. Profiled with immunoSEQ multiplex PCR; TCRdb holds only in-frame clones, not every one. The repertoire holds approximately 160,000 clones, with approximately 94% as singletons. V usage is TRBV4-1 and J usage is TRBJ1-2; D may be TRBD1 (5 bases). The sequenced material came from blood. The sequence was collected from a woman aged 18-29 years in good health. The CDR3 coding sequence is TGCGCCAGCAGCCCAATCCGCTTGGGGACGGCCTATGGCTACACCTTC. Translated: CASSPIRLGTAYGYTF.